One sample yielded the 18 T cell receptor beta chains listed below, sequenced in a study of blood T cell repertoires in COVID-19 (TCRdb year 2020). The library was obtained by the immunoSEQ multiplex PCR assay. TCRdb carries this immuneACCESS record with in-frame sequences only. Its versions omit some clonotypes, under half of them owing to an unresolved V gene in the studies checked, with the rest unexplained. Across this sample there are more than 200,000 clones, with roughly three quarters seen only once. Under 4.5% of the sample comes from the top ten. Sequenced input: peripheral blood. Receptors were obtained from a woman aged 40 to 50 with active or convalescent COVID-19.

This chain connects TRBV4-1 to TRBJ1-1; D is ambiguous. Trimming stripped 2 bases from V and 2 bases from J, with 9 bases between. CDR3 size: 14 residues. Germline assignment: CDR1 MGHRA and CDR2 YSYEKL. DNA for the CDR3: TGCGCCAGCAGCCAAACGGCAGGAAACACTGAAGCTTTCTTT. Translated: CASSQTAGNTEAFF.

The chain links TRBV3-1 (or the pseudogene TRBV3-2) to TRBJ2-7; 8 bases map to TRBD1. The CDR3 consists of 15 residues. CDR1 is LGHDT, CDR2 YNNKEL, per germline (reference sequence). V lost 0 bases to trimming and J lost 0 bases; unmatched junction nucleotides: 1. The CDR3: CASSQEDRVSYEQYV. The CDR3 DNA reads as TGTGCCAGCAGCCAAGAGGACAGGGTCTCCTACGAGCAGTACGTC.

The chain uses TRBV9 and TRBJ2-7, with TRBD1 as a possible D gene (6 bases). Looked up from germline, CDR1 is SGDLS and CDR2 is YYNGEE. Deletions cut 4 bases from V and 7 bases from J, with 18 bases between. The CDR3 contains 14 residues. CDR3 bases: TGTGCCAGCAGCTTCGACAGGCCAAAGGGGGAGCAGTACGTC. Translated, it gives CASSFDRPKGEQYV.

This clone was found many times. This sequence joins TRBV4-1 and TRBJ2-2, with D perhaps matching TRBD2 (5 bases). The CDR3 is 17 residues long. Germline V gene lookup returns CDR1 MGHRA and CDR2 YSYEKL. Trimming shortened V by 1 base and J by 6 bases, and 18 bases separated the two germline ends. CDR3 protein: CASSQGRQVLGSGELFF. As DNA, the CDR3 is TGCGCCAGCAGCCAAGGGAGGCAGGTTCTTGGGTCCGGGGAGCTGTTTTTT.

The V and J genes are TRBV10-3 and TRBJ1-2; 10 nucleotides line up with TRBD1. V was pared by 7 bases and J by 2 bases, with 4 bases of the junction left unmatched. Germline V gene data show CDR1 as ENHRY and CDR2 as SYGVKD. The CDR3 has 14 residues. The CDR3 DNA reads as TGTGCCATCACTCCGGGACAGGGGAACTATGGCTACACCTTC. Translating it yields CAITPGQGNYGYTF.

The rearrangement joins TRBV7-9 to TRBJ2-5; TRBD2 aligns across 8 bases. Germline CDR1 reads SEHNR; CDR2 reads FQNEAQ (reference sequence). The CDR3 totals 13 residues. After removal of 4 bases from V and 5 bases from J, the junction contained 3 bases not matched to a gene. Written as DNA, the CDR3 is TGTGCCAGCAGCTCGGGGGGGCCTGAGACCCAGTACTTC. As protein: CASSSGGPETQYF.

Only a few counts were recorded for this clone. This same CDR3 is encoded by further DNA sequences in the sample. J is TRBJ2-5 and V is TRBV5-5, with D maybe TRBD2 (5 bases). Germline V lookup: CDR1 SGHKS, CDR2 YYEKEE (reference sequence). CDR3 length: 13 amino acids. The germline V and J ends were trimmed by 0 bases and 4 bases, with 7 bases remaining between them. CDR3 in amino acids: CASSLAAGETQYF. CDR3 DNA sequence: TGTGCCAGCAGCTTGGCGGCGGGAGAGACCCAGTACTTC.

This clone was detected ten times or more. The gene calls are TRBV6-1 and TRBJ2-3, with 9 bases aligning to TRBD1. The germline CDR1 and CDR2 sequences are MNHNS and SASEGT. This CDR3 has 17 amino acids. The V segment lost 2 bases and the J segment 3 bases; nucleotides outside the gene matches: 9. The CDR3 is CASSEIPGQGSTDTQYF. The CDR3 nucleotides are TGTGCCAGCAGTGAAATACCGGGACAGGGTTCAACAGATACGCAGTATTTT.

V is TRBV19 and J is TRBJ2-1; 7 bases agree with TRBD2. With V trimmed by 2 bases and J by 11 bases, 3 bases remained unmatched. The germline V gene has CDR1 LNHDA and CDR2 SQIVND (reference sequence). The CDR3 sequence is 12 residues long. CDR3 sequence: CASSIRGEKQFF. In DNA, the CDR3 is TGTGCCAGTAGTATACGGGGGGAAAAGCAGTTCTTC.

The V call is TRBV27, the J call TRBJ1-5; D is ambiguous. Germline loops: CDR1 MNHEY, CDR2 SMNVEV (reference sequence). V lost 5 bases and J 3 bases, leaving 14 bases between the germline ends. This CDR3 is built from 15 residues. The CDR3 protein is CASSTITGVNQPQHF. In nucleotides, the CDR3 is TGTGCCAGCAGTACCATTACCGGGGTCAATCAGCCCCAGCATTTT.

CDR3 DNA: TGCGCCAGCAGCCCAGGAAAGGATCAGCCCCAGCATTTT. Its translation is CASSPGKDQPQHF. This chain connects TRBV10-2 to TRBJ1-5; D unresolved. This CDR3 spans 13 amino acids. V lost 6 bases, J lost 5 bases, and 11 bases lay in between. CDR1 and CDR2 (germline): WSHSY, SAAADI.

This clone came up a few times. V is TRBV28 and J is TRBJ1-2; the D is unclear. The V gene lost 6 bases and the J gene lost 6 bases, with 8 bases spanning the gap. The CDR3 has 11 residues. Germline CDR1 MDHEN, CDR2 SYDVKM. CDR3 sequence reads: CASSFINGYTF. The CDR3 region has the DNA TGTGCCAGCAGCTTTATTAATGGCTACACCTTC.

This clone has a single count. The J gene is TRBJ2-7, the V gene TRBV5-1; 7 bases align to TRBD2. The V gene's germline CDR1 is SGHRS and CDR2 YFSETQ. This CDR3 region has 14 residues. V lost 0 bases, J lost 7 bases, and 7 bases stayed unmatched. The CDR3 DNA reads TGCGCCAGCAGCTTGGCCGCGGGGGTAGGTGAGCAGTACTTC. This sequence encodes CASSLAAGVGEQYF.

This chain links TRBV5-1 with TRBJ1-1; no clear D. This CDR3 has 13 amino acids. Germline V gives CDR1 SGHRS, CDR2 YFSETQ. V shed 7 bases and J shed 1 base, with 11 bases lying between them. CDR3 in amino acids: CASSEQQNTEAFF. The CDR3 coding sequence is TGCGCCAGCTCCGAACAGCAGAACACTGAAGCTTTCTTT. The complete variable domain, with remaining parts taken from reference TRBV5-1 and TRBJ1-1, reads KAGVTQTPRYLIKTRGQQVTLSCSPISGHRSVSWYQQTPGQGLQFLFEYFSETQRNKGNFPGRFSGRQFSNSRSEMNVSTLELGDSALYLCASSEQQNTEAFFGQGTRLTVV.

The rearrangement uses TRBV5-1 and TRBJ2-3; D possibly corresponds to TRBD1 (5 bases). The germline V gene has CDR1 SGHRS and CDR2 YFSETQ. V was shortened by 2 bases and J by 0 bases, with 10 bases between the two germline ends. This CDR3 region has 15 residues. The CDR3 DNA is TGCGCCAGCAGCTTAGGGGTCACTAGCACAGATACGCAGTATTTT. Protein product: CASSLGVTSTDTQYF.

J is TRBJ1-2 and V is TRBV15, with D unclear. Germline CDR1 is LNHNV and CDR2 is YYDKDF (reference sequence). CDR3 length equals 14 residues. V shed 0 bases and J shed 4 bases, with 9 bases lying between them. CDR3 loop: CATSRDRAGYGYTF. The CDR3 region has the DNA TGTGCCACCAGCAGAGATCGAGCGGGCTATGGCTACACCTTC.

J is TRBJ1-1 and V is TRBV5-1; D is uncertain. Germline V gene data show CDR1 as SGHRS and CDR2 as YFSETQ. The ends were cut back, 2 bases at V and 1 base at J, with 9 bases in the middle. This CDR3 spans 14 amino acids. The CDR3 sequence is CASSFGGANTEAFF. The DNA for the CDR3 is TGCGCCAGCAGCTTCGGCGGAGCGAACACTGAAGCTTTCTTT.

This chain links TRBV5-4 with TRBJ1-2; 9 positions agree with TRBD1. The CDR3 extends over 13 amino acids. Trimming at V came to 4 bases and at J to 6 bases, leaving 4 bases not matched to a gene. Per germline, CDR1 SGHNT and CDR2 YYREEE (reference sequence). The CDR3 is CASSPRDRDGYTF. CDR3 bases: TGTGCCAGCAGCCCGCGGGACAGGGATGGCTACACCTTC. The whole variable domain, filled in from reference TRBV5-4 and TRBJ1-2, reads ETGVTQSPTHLIKTRGQQVTLRCSSQSGHNTVSWYQQALGQGPQFIFQYYREEENGRGNFPPRFSGLQFPNYSSELNVNALELDDSALYLCASSPRDRDGYTFGSGTRLTVV.